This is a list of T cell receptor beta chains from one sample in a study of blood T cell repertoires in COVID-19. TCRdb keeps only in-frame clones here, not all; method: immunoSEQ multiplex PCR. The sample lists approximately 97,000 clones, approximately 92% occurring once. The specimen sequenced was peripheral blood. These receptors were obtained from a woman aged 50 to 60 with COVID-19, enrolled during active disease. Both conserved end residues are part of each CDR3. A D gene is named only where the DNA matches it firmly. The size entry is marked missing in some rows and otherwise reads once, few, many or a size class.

CAWSVRRGTDTGELFF	TGTGCCTGGAGTGTACGGCGGGGGACCGACACCGGGGAGCTGTTTTTT	few	TRBV30	TRBJ2-2	TRBD2
CASSLGTGKVKAFF	TGTGCCAGCAGCTTAGGGACAGGGAAAGTTAAAGCTTTCTTT	.	TRBV11-2	TRBJ1-1	TRBD1
CASSYSRGRVAFF	TGTGCCAGCAGTTACTCGAGGGGGCGCGTAGCTTTCTTT	.	TRBV6-2/TRBV6-3	TRBJ1-1	TRBD1
CASSSRTGDYGYTF	TGTGCCAGCAGCTCAAGGACAGGGGACTATGGCTACACCTTC	.	TRBV7-2	TRBJ1-2	TRBD1
CASSLTASTEAFF	TGTGCCAGCAGCTTAACGGCATCAACTGAAGCTTTCTTT	.	TRBV7-3	TRBJ1-1	.
CAISDPRTPGDYGYTF	TGTGCCATCAGTGACCCCCGGACACCGGGGGATTATGGCTACACCTTC	.	TRBV10-3	TRBJ1-2	.
CASSGGLGQPQHF	TGTGCCAGCAGCGGGGGCCTTGGACAGCCCCAGCATTTT	.	TRBV21-1	TRBJ1-5	.
CASSMERGNEKLFF	TGTGCCAGTAGTATGGAGAGGGGGAATGAAAAACTGTTTTTT	.	TRBV19	TRBJ1-4	.
CASTWGVLNSPLHF	TGTGCCAGTACTTGGGGGGTCCTAAATTCACCCCTCCACTTT	.	TRBV19	TRBJ1-6	.
CASSPSGGYFLNEQFF	TGTGCCAGCAGCCCTAGCGGGGGGTACTTCCTCAATGAGCAGTTCTTC	.	TRBV11-1	TRBJ2-1	TRBD2
CASSEGGRSFGNTIYF	TGTGCCAGCAGTGAGGGGGGACGATCATTTGGAAACACCATATATTTT	.	TRBV2	TRBJ1-3	.
CASSKGQSYGYTF	TGTGCCAGCAGTAAGGGACAGAGCTATGGCTACACCTTC	.	TRBV27	TRBJ1-2	TRBD1